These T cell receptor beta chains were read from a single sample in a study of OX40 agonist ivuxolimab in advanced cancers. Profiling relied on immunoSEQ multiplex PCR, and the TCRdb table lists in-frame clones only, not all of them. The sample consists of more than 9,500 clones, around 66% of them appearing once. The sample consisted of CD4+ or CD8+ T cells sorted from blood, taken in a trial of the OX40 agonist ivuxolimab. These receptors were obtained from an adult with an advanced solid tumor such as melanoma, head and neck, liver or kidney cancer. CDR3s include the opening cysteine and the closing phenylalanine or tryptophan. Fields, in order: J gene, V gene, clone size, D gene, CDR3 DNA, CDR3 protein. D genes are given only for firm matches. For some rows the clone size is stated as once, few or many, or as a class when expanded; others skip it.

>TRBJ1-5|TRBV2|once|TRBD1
TGTGCCAGCAGTTTCGGGACAGGTAGCAATCAGCCCCAGCATTTT
CASSFGTGSNQPQHF
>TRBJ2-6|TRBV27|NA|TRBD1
TGTGCCAGCAGTTTCAACAGGGGGCAGGCGATTGGGGCCAACGTCCTGACTTTC
CASSFNRGQAIGANVLTF
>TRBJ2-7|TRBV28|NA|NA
TGTGCCAGCAGTTTGATGGACCTCCCTAGAGAGCAGTACTTC
CASSLMDLPREQYF
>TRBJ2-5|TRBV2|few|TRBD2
TGTGCCAGCCAACCTGGGGGGCTAGCGGGAATCCAAGAGACCCAGTACTTC
CASQPGGLAGIQETQYF
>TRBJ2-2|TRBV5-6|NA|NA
TGTGCCAGCAGCTTGATAGGATCGGGAAGGGACACCGGGGAGCTGTTTTTT
CASSLIGSGRDTGELFF
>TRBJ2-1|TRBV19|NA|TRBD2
TGTGCCAGTAGTATAGGGATAGCGGGGGAGAATGAGCAGTTCTTC
CASSIGIAGENEQFF
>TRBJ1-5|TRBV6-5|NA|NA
TGTGCCAGCAGTCGACAGTATAGCAATCAGCCCCAGCATTTT
CASSRQYSNQPQHF
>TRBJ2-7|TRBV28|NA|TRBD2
TGTGCCAGCAGTCCCAGTTCCCTTGTAGCGGGAGGGTTGTACGAGCAGTACTTC
CASSPSSLVAGGLYEQYF
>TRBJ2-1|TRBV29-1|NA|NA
TGCAGCGTTCCGGACGGGTACTACAATGAGCAGTTCTTC
CSVPDGYYNEQFF
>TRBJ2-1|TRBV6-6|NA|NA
TGTGCCAGCAGTGTAGAGTCAGGCAATGAGCAGTTCTTC
CASSVESGNEQFF
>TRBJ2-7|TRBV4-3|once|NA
TGCGCCAGCAGCCTCGACGATGGGCACCTCTACGAGCAGTACTTC
CASSLDDGHLYEQYF
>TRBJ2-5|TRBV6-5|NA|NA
TGTGCCAGCAGTTACCAGGGAAGTGATCGAGAGACCCAGTACTTC
CASSYQGSDRETQYF
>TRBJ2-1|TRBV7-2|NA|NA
TGTGCCAGCACCGGAGTCTACAATGAGCAGTTCTTC
CASTGVYNEQFF
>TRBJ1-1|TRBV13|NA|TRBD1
TGTGCCAGCAGCCCCGGGACAGCTGAAGCTTTCTTT
CASSPGTAEAFF
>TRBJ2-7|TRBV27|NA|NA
TGTGCCAGCAGTTCAGGCGGGGCAGGGACCTACGAGCAGTACTTC
CASSSGGAGTYEQYF
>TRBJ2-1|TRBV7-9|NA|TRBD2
TGTGCCAGCAGCTCGGGACTAGCGGGAATGTACAATGAGCAGTTCTTC
CASSSGLAGMYNEQFF
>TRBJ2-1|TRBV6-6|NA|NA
TGTGCCAGCAGTTACTCGACTGGGAAGGGGTACAATGAGCAGTTCTTC
CASSYSTGKGYNEQFF
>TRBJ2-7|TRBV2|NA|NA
TGTGCCAGCAGTGTGGCAGGCGAGTACGAGCAGTACTTC
CASSVAGEYEQYF
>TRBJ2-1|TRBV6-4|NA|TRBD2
TGTGCCAGCAGTGCCGTGGCGGGGGGTCAGGACAATGAGCAGTTCTTC
CASSAVAGGQDNEQFF
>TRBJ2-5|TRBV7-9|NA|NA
TGTGCCAGCAGCTTATATTTAGCTCCGTACCAAGAGACCCAGTACTTC
CASSLYLAPYQETQYF
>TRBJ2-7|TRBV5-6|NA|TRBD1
TGTGCCAGCTCCTATCCGGGACAGGGGGCGAACGAGCAGTACTTC
CASSYPGQGANEQYF
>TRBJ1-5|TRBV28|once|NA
TGTGCCAGCAGTTTTTATGGTATTAATCAGCCCCAGCATTTT
CASSFYGINQPQHF
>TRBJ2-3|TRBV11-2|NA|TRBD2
TGTGCCAGCAGCTTAGGCAATAGCGGGAGGGAGGCAGATACGCAGTATTTT
CASSLGNSGREADTQYF
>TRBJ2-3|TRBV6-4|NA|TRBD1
TGTGCCAGCAGTGACGGGACAGGGGGCACAGATACGCAGTATTTT
CASSDGTGGTDTQYF
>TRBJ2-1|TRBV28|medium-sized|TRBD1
TGTGCCAGCGTACCCGGGACAGGTAGCTCCTACAATGAGCAGTTCTTC
CASVPGTGSSYNEQFF
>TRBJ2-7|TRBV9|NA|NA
TGTGCCAGCAGCGGGGGGGACCACTACGAGCAGTACTTC
CASSGGDHYEQYF
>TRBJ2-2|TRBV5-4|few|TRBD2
TGTGCCAGCAGTTGGGGTAGCGGGAGGGCCTATTCCGGGGAGCTGTTTTTT
CASSWGSGRAYSGELFF
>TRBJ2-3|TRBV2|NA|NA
TGTGCCAGCAGGCACCACACGAGACTCTTCACAGATACGCAGTATTTT
CASRHHTRLFTDTQYF
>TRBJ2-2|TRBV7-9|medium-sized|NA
TGTGCCAGCAGCCCCGAGGTCTGGGAGCTGTTTTTT
CASSPEVWELFF
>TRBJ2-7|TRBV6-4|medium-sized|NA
TGTGCCAGCAGTTCCACCGGGACCTCCGGCAACTACTACGAGCAGTACTTC
CASSSTGTSGNYYEQYF
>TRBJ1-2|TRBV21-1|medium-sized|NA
TGTGCCAGCAGCAAAGTGGCGTATGGCTACACCTTC
CASSKVAYGYTF
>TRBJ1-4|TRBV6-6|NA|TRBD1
TGTGCCAGCAGTTACTCTTCAGGGGGAAAACTGTTTTTT
CASSYSSGGKLFF
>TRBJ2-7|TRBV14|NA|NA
TGTGCCAGCAGCCACGGCTACGAGCAGTACTTC
CASSHGYEQYF
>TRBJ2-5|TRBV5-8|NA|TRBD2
TGTGCCAGCAGCCCTAGCGGGGTAGAGACCCAGTACTTC
CASSPSGVETQYF